This TCR beta chain was observed in a study of T cell responses to AZD1222 COVID-19 vaccine. Study-level results: Researchers report vaccine-associated CD4 TCRs spanning spike, with dominance at 160-218 and 743-854. Seropositive AZD1222 recipients at baseline numbered only five or six.

Comments on this clone: Its target is unknown.

Trimming cost V 4 bases and J 6 bases, with 16 bases left between them. This CDR3 is built from 14 residues. CDR1 is SGHRS and CDR2 is YFSETQ in the germline V gene. Assay used: immunoSEQ multiplex PCR; TCRdb lists only in-frame clones, some missing. Seen here are some 71,000 clones, about four fifths observed once, and the top ten hold about 9.4%. J is TRBJ1-2 and V is TRBV5-1; D call uncertain. The TCR was taken from an adult in good health. This specimen consisted of peripheral blood, obtained on day 0 of AZD1222 vaccination. The CDR3 DNA sequence: TGCGCCAGCAGCCCACGACCGGGAAACGATGGCTACACCTTC. Translation: CASSPRPGNDGYTF.